Presented here are 22 T cell receptor beta chains from one specimen sequenced in a study of blood T cell repertoires in COVID-19 (TCRdb year 2020). Library prep was done by the immunoSEQ multiplex PCR assay. TCRdb provides this immuneACCESS table in a form limited to in-frame rearrangements. Some clones are lacking; in checked studies, under half of them reflect an unresolved V gene, and why the rest are absent is not known. Counted in this sample were 130,000 or so clones; 69% of them appeared once. The ten largest account for 2% to 2.5% of the sample. The specimen sequenced was peripheral blood. Receptor source: a woman in her 70s with acute or convalescent COVID-19.

The rearrangement links TRBV9 to TRBJ2-1; TRBD1 matches at 10 bases. Losses at the gene ends were 4 bases for V and 5 bases for J; bases not matched to a gene: 3. The germline gives CDR1 SGDLS, CDR2 YYNGEE. This CDR3 is built from 14 residues. CDR3 nucleotide sequence: TGTGCCAGCAGCCGACAGGGGGCTAACAATGAGCAGTTCTTC. Translation: CASSRQGANNEQFF.

V is TRBV15 and J is TRBJ2-7; 7 bases are shared with TRBD2. Germline loops: CDR1 LNHNV, CDR2 YYDKDF (reference sequence). The CDR3 has 14 amino acids. V lost 0 bases to trimming and J lost 9 bases; unmatched junction nucleotides: 8. The DNA of the CDR3 is TGTGCCACCAGCAGAGATCGTGCGGGAGAAGCGCAGTACTTC. Its translation is CATSRDRAGEAQYF.

CDR3 nucleotide sequence: TGCGCCAGCAGCACCCGACAGGGGAGGAACACTGAAGCTTTCTTT. Its translation: CASSTRQGRNTEAFF. The chain has TRBV5-1 and TRBJ1-1; 8 bases map to TRBD1. V lost 4 bases to trimming and J lost 1 base; unmatched junction nucleotides: 6. The CDR3 covers 15 residues. The V gene's germline CDR1 is SGHRS and CDR2 YFSETQ.

This clone was counted a few times. The chain has TRBV9 and TRBJ2-6; D perhaps matches TRBD2 (5 bases). The CDR3 contains 19 residues. Germline lookup yields CDR1 SGDLS and CDR2 YYNGEE. Trimming cost V 4 bases and J 4 bases, with 24 bases left between them. This CDR3 reads CASSPDWAESGSGANVLTF. The CDR3, as DNA: TGTGCCAGCAGCCCCGATTGGGCGGAGTCGGGGTCCGGGGCCAACGTCCTGACTTTC.

J is TRBJ1-4 and V is TRBV30, with TRBD1 matching over 9 bases. V was clipped by 4 bases and J by 7 bases; unmatched bases: 4. Germline-derived CDR1 and CDR2 are GTSNPN and SVGIG (reference sequence). There are 13 residues in the CDR3. CDR3 region: CAWKDRGREKLFF. CDR3 in DNA: TGTGCCTGGAAGGACAGGGGCCGTGAAAAACTGTTTTTT.

The V call is TRBV11-2, the J call TRBJ1-1; 9 bases line up with TRBD1. The CDR3 contains 15 residues. V lost 1 base to trimming and J lost 6 bases; unmatched junction nucleotides: 6. Looked up from germline, CDR1 is SGHAT and CDR2 is FQNNGV. This CDR3 reads CASSLVGQGIAEAFF. Written as DNA, the CDR3 is TGTGCCAGCAGCTTAGTAGGACAGGGGATCGCTGAAGCTTTCTTT.

V and J are TRBV5-1 and TRBJ2-2, with D possibly matching TRBD1 (5 bases). From germline, CDR1 is SGHRS and CDR2 YFSETQ. The CDR3 extends over 14 amino acids. The V and J ends lost 2 bases and 2 bases respectively, with 7 bases between them. This chain's CDR3 is CASSLRGNTGELFF. The CDR3 bases are TGCGCCAGCAGCTTAAGGGGAAACACCGGGGAGCTGTTTTTT.

This clone was seen only once. V gene TRBV19 combines with J gene TRBJ1-5; unclear D gene. The germline V and J ends were trimmed by 6 bases and 0 bases, with 12 bases remaining between them. The CDR3 consists of 15 residues. Germline V gives CDR1 LNHDA, CDR2 SQIVND (reference sequence). CDR3 region: CASRDGVISNQPQHF. The DNA of the CDR3 is TGTGCCAGTAGAGACGGAGTCATTAGCAATCAGCCCCAGCATTTT.

This clone was counted ten times or more. V and J are TRBV7-2 and TRBJ1-1, with D possibly TRBD1 on 5 matching bases. Trimming shortened V by 2 bases and J by 7 bases, and 14 bases separated the two germline ends. This CDR3 contains 14 residues. Germline lookup yields CDR1 SGHTA and CDR2 FQGNSA. The CDR3 loop is CASSLLGAWGEAFF. CDR3 sequence (DNA): TGTGCCAGCAGCTTACTAGGGGCGTGGGGTGAAGCTTTCTTT.

The J gene is TRBJ2-5, the V gene TRBV11-2, with TRBD2 identical over 10 bases. The V gene's germline CDR1 is SGHAT and CDR2 FQNNGV. V gave up 1 base and J gave up 5 bases; unmatched junction bases: 7. The CDR3 loop spans 16 amino acids. The chain's CDR3 is CASSLVTSGIWETQYF. CDR3 in DNA: TGTGCCAGCAGCTTAGTAACTAGCGGGATCTGGGAGACCCAGTACTTC.

This clone was observed a handful of times. In the same sample, other DNA sequences code for this CDR3. V and J are TRBV19 and TRBJ1-2; 9 nucleotides match TRBD1. Germline V gene sequence: CDR1 LNHDA, CDR2 SQIVND (reference sequence). V lost 3 bases, J lost 3 bases, and 5 bases stayed unmatched. This CDR3 is 15 amino acids long. The CDR3 region is CASSISTGGDYGYTF. The CDR3 coding sequence is TGTGCCAGTAGTATCTCGACAGGGGGGGACTATGGCTACACCTTC.

The V gene is TRBV3-1 (or the pseudogene TRBV3-2), the J gene TRBJ2-1, with 9 bases identical to TRBD2. Germline assignment: CDR1 LGHDT and CDR2 YNNKEL (reference sequence). The CDR3 has 16 amino acids. V was clipped by 1 base and J by 6 bases; unmatched bases: 7. In DNA form, the CDR3 reads TGTGCCAGCAGCCAAGTCGGCGGGAGGGTCCTCAATGAGCAGTTCTTC. Its protein is CASSQVGGRVLNEQFF.

V and J are TRBV14 and TRBJ2-3; D ambiguous. Trimming left V 1 base short and J 2 bases short, with 7 bases between. The germline CDR1 and CDR2 sequences are SGHDN and FVKESK. This CDR3 comprises 14 residues. CDR3 coding DNA: TGTGCCAGCAGCCAAGGAGTTTTCACAGATACGCAGTATTTT. Its translation: CASSQGVFTDTQYF.

This clone came up a few times. The genes are TRBV19 and TRBJ2-1; 12 bases are a match to TRBD2. V lost 4 bases to trimming and J lost 5 bases; unmatched junction nucleotides: 9. The CDR3 sequence is 17 residues long. From germline, CDR1 is LNHDA and CDR2 SQIVND (reference sequence). The CDR3 nucleotides are TGTGCCAGTAGTACTCTAACTAGCGGGAGGAGCCACAATGAGCAGTTCTTC. Its protein is CASSTLTSGRSHNEQFF.

The chain has TRBV28 and TRBJ2-2; a weak D match, TRBD1 (5 bases). The CDR3 is 15 amino acids. V lost 7 bases, J lost 4 bases, and 16 bases lay in between. Germline-derived CDR1 and CDR2 are MDHEN and SYDVKM. The CDR3 sequence: CASNPEGAPTGELFF. The CDR3 DNA reads as TGTGCCAGCAATCCGGAAGGGGCTCCCACCGGGGAGCTGTTTTTT.

V and J are TRBV7-9 and TRBJ2-5; D may be TRBD2 (6 bases). Germline CDR1 SEHNR, CDR2 FQNEAQ (reference sequence). Between the trimmed V and J ends, which lost 3 bases and 5 bases, there was a span of 10 bases. The length of the CDR3 is 13 residues. The CDR3 coding sequence is TGTGCCAGCAGCTTCACTAGCCTGGAGACCCAGTACTTC. This codes for CASSFTSLETQYF.

This rearrangement joins TRBV25-1 to TRBJ1-6; 8 bases fit TRBD1. The CDR3 is 16 residues long. V was pared by 5 bases and J by 1 base, with 4 bases of the junction left unmatched. Germline assignment: CDR1 MGHDK and CDR2 SYGVNS. CDR3: CASSNTGGSYNSPLHF. CDR3 in DNA: TGTGCCAGCAGTAATACAGGGGGATCCTATAATTCACCCCTCCACTTT.

J is TRBJ2-7 and V is TRBV5-1; 10 nucleotides agree with TRBD2. V was pared by 5 bases and J by 3 bases, with 8 bases of the junction left unmatched. Germline V lookup: CDR1 SGHRS, CDR2 YFSETQ. This CDR3 spans 15 amino acids. DNA of the CDR3: TGCGCCAGCAGACGTGAGCGGGGGGGTATCTACGAGCAGTACTTC. Translated: CASRRERGGIYEQYF.

This clone was counted a few times. The chain recombines TRBV10-1 with TRBJ2-1; D gene uncertain. Germline values: CDR1 WNHNN, CDR2 SYGVQD (reference sequence). The V end was cut by 4 bases, the J end by 4 bases, with 14 bases between. The CDR3 runs 15 residues. CDR3 sequence reads: CASSALQAAYNEQFF. For the CDR3, the DNA is TGCGCCAGCAGTGCACTGCAGGCCGCTTACAATGAGCAGTTCTTC.

The chain recombines TRBV30 with TRBJ1-4; a possible D gene is TRBD1 (5 bases). Trimming left V 1 base short and J 7 bases short, with 16 bases between. The CDR3 has 15 amino acids. The V gene's germline CDR1 is GTSNPN and CDR2 SVGIG (reference sequence). CDR3 sequence: CAWSGGGGLVEKLFF. The CDR3 DNA reads as TGTGCCTGGAGTGGTGGCGGGGGTCTTGTTGAAAAACTGTTTTTT.

This clone occurred once. The chain uses TRBV2 and TRBJ2-3, with TRBD2 identical over 11 bases. V lost 7 bases and J lost 4; bases outside the gene matches: 10. Per the germline V gene, CDR1 is SNHLY and CDR2 is FYNNEI. There are 16 residues in the CDR3. Here the CDR3 DNA reads TGTGCCAGCAAGACAGGAGGGACTAGCGGAGCAGATACGCAGTATTTT. It encodes CASKTGGTSGADTQYF.

The chain carries TRBV19 and TRBJ1-2; 8 positions match TRBD1. Germline V gene sequence: CDR1 LNHDA, CDR2 SQIVND (reference sequence). This CDR3 is built from 15 residues. J gave up 4 bases and V 3 bases, and 7 bases lay outside the gene matches. As DNA, the CDR3 is TGTGCCAGTAGTATCCGACAGGGGATGAGCTATGGCTACACCTTC. It encodes CASSIRQGMSYGYTF.